The 24 T cell receptor beta chains below all came from one sample that was sequenced in a study of T cells in Graves' hyperthyroidism and ophthalmopathy. There were TCR beta CDR3 regions amplified from RNA transcripts. In the first-round RT-PCR of the TCR CDR3, the HTBI primer set was used. Each CDR3 protein gets one entry after TCRdb re-called the multiplex PCR reads with MiXCR. The sample carries about 350,000 distinct CDR3 sequences, over 15% recorded once. Sequences were obtained from blood. The origin of the receptors is a woman aged 40-49 years with Graves' ophthalmopathy.

As to this clonotype: A much larger clone differs from this one at a single base, so this may be a read error. The chain carries TRBV4-3 and TRBJ2-7; maybe TRBD1 (6 bases). Trimming left V 2 bases short and J 2 bases short, with 13 bases between. The CDR3 covers 15 residues. Germline CDR1 is LGHNA and CDR2 is YSLEER. The CDR3, as DNA: TGCGCCAGCAGCCAATGGACAGCGAAAACCTACGAGCAGTACTTC. The encoded protein is CASSQWTAKTYEQYF.

This clonotype was counted ten times or more. The chain has TRBV6-5 and TRBJ1-2; D possibly corresponds to TRBD1 (5 bases). Trimming took off 2 bases at V and 6 bases at J, with 7 bases between the two ends. The germline gives CDR1 MNHEY, CDR2 SVGAGI. The CDR3 runs 12 residues. CDR3 sequence (DNA): TGTGCCAGCAGTTACAAGGGGAATGGCTACACCTTC. Its translation is CASSYKGNGYTF.

The chain is built from TRBV6-2 or TRBV6-3 and TRBJ2-1; the D gene is possibly TRBD2 (5 bases). V was pared by 2 bases and J by 4 bases, with 12 bases between. The CDR3 is 15 residues long. In germline, CDR1 is MNHEY, CDR2 SVGEGT. The CDR3: CASSYEGEGYNEQFF. The CDR3 nucleotides are TGTGCCAGCAGTTACGAAGGTGAGGGTTACAATGAGCAGTTCTTC.

In this sample, this clonotype turned up many times. The rearrangement links TRBV29-1 to TRBJ2-5, with 7 nucleotides matching TRBD1. CDR1 is SQVTM, CDR2 ANQGSEA, per germline. V was clipped by 7 bases and J by 7 bases; unmatched bases: 18. The CDR3 extends over 15 amino acids. The DNA of the CDR3 is TGCAGCGCACCCGCGAGACAGGGATCCCCAGGGACCCAGTACTTC. Its protein product is CSAPARQGSPGTQYF.

This clonotype has ten or more counts. This CDR3 reads CASSLYSGDYEQYF. CDR3 in DNA: TGTGCCAGCAGCTTATATTCGGGAGATTACGAGCAGTACTTC. This chain uses TRBV7-2 with TRBJ2-7; D may be TRBD2 (6 bases). This CDR3 has 14 residues. V lost 2 bases to trimming and J lost 4 bases, with 12 bases between them. Germline CDR1 and CDR2: SGHTA and FQGNSA. Together with reference TRBV7-2 and TRBJ2-7, the CDR3 gives the full variable domain: GAGVSQSPSNKVTEKGKDVELRCDPISGHTALYWYRQSLGQGLEFLIYFQGNSAPDKSGLPSDRFSAERTGGSVSTLTIQRTQQEDSAVYLCASSLYSGDYEQYFGPGTRLTVT.

This clonotype was detected only a few times. The J gene is TRBJ2-7, the V gene TRBV6-2 or TRBV6-3; D remains ambiguous. V gave up 7 bases and J gave up 3 bases, with 13 bases separating them. The CDR3 sequence is 13 residues long. Germline CDR1 is MNHEY and CDR2 is SVGEGT. As DNA, the CDR3 is TGTGCCAGCACCAGATCAGGAAACTACGAGCAGTACTTC. Amino acids: CASTRSGNYEQYF.

This clonotype was found many times. V gene TRBV6-1 combines with J gene TRBJ2-7; D possibly corresponds to TRBD1 (6 bases). The germline V gene encodes CDR1 MNHNS and CDR2 SASEGT. CDR3 size: 14 residues. Trimming cost V 6 bases and J 3 bases, with 15 bases left between them. CDR3 amino acids: CASSARDRHYEQYF. DNA of the CDR3: TGTGCCAGCAGCGCTAGAGACAGGCACTACGAGCAGTACTTC.

The sample holds many counts of this clonotype. The rearrangement links TRBV20-1 to TRBJ2-7, with TRBD1 matching 8 bases. J was trimmed by 5 bases and V by 7 bases; bases with no gene match: 10. The germline V gene encodes CDR1 DFQATT and CDR2 SNEGSKA (reference sequence). CDR3 length: 13 residues. For the CDR3, the DNA is TGCAGTGTCCTACTGCCAGGGGGCCACGAGCAGTACTTC. It yields the protein CSVLLPGGHEQYF.

V is TRBV6-1 and J is TRBJ1-2, with D possibly matching TRBD1 (6 bases). Germline CDR1 MNHNS, CDR2 SASEGT. CDR3 size: 14 residues. The germline V and J ends were trimmed by 4 bases and 2 bases, with 11 bases remaining between them. In nucleotides, the CDR3 is TGTGCCAGCAGTGCCGGACAGCAAAACTATGGCTACACCTTC. Protein sequence: CASSAGQQNYGYTF.

This clonotype has more than one count but fewer than ten. Since no conserved phenylalanine or tryptophan closes the CDR3, a read error is the likely cause. The rearrangement links TRBV12-3 or TRBV12-4 to TRBJ1-1; 8 bases agree with TRBD1. Trimming removed 2 bases from V and 7 bases from J; junction bases left unmatched: 6. The length of the CDR3 is 14 residues. For the CDR3, the DNA is TGTGCCAGCAGTTTAAGTGACAGGGGCGGTGAAGCTTTCCTT. It is translated as CASSLSDRGGEAFL.

This clonotype was seen a handful of times. This may be a read error, as it is one base from a much larger clone. The chain combines TRBV6-1 with TRBJ1-3, with TRBD1 matching 7 bases. Germline V CDR1 and CDR2: MNHNS, SASEGT. CDR3 length: 14 residues. CDR3 bases: TGTGCCAGCAGTCCAGGGGCAGGGGGAAACGCCATATATTTT. Its translation: CASSPGAGGNAIYF.

V usage is TRBV28 and J usage is TRBJ1-1; weak D call: TRBD1 (6 bases). The CDR3 consists of 17 residues. V dropped 0 bases and J dropped 3 bases, with 17 bases sitting between them. Germline loops: CDR1 MDHEN, CDR2 SYDVKM. The CDR3 sequence: CASSLWRGGAGYTEAFF. In DNA, the CDR3 is TGTGCCAGCAGTTTATGGCGCGGGGGGGCTGGATACACTGAAGCTTTCTTT.

This clonotype was seen repeatedly, ten times or more. The chain joins TRBV30 to TRBJ1-5; D uncertain. CDR1 and CDR2 (germline): GTSNPN, SVGIG (reference sequence). V was shortened by 0 bases and J by 4 bases, with 10 bases between the two germline ends. The CDR3 totals 14 residues. The CDR3 bases are TGTGCCTGGAGTGTAGCAAGGGATAATCAGCCCCAGCATTTT. This sequence encodes CAWSVARDNQPQHF.

This clonotype was counted many times. The chain couples TRBV29-1 to TRBJ2-7; TRBD1 aligns across 7 bases. Per germline, CDR1 SQVTM and CDR2 ANQGSEA. The V and J ends lost 5 bases and 4 bases, in that order; junction bases with no gene match: 11. The CDR3 runs 14 residues. The CDR3 sequence: CSVWKGQVGYEQYF. CDR3 in DNA: TGCAGCGTTTGGAAAGGACAGGTCGGGTACGAGCAGTACTTC.

This clonotype was recorded many times. A read error may account for a junction end that differs from germline. The chain links TRBV19 to TRBJ2-2; D might be TRBD1 or TRBD2, each matching 6 bases. Germline CDR1 LNHDA, CDR2 SQIVND (reference sequence). The CDR3 spans 12 residues. The CDR3 DNA sequence: TGTGCGAGTACAGGGACTTTCGGGGAGCTGTTTTTT. Its protein product is CASTGTFGELFF.

This clonotype was counted many times. The V and J genes are TRBV2 and TRBJ1-2; no clear D. Germline V gene data show CDR1 as SNHLY and CDR2 as FYNNEI. The CDR3 runs to 17 residues. Deletions cut 0 bases from V and 7 bases from J, with 21 bases between. CDR3 DNA sequence: TGTGCCAGCAGTGAAGCAACCTTCACCCTTGGCCCCCCTGGCTACACCTTC. It codes for CASSEATFTLGPPGYTF.

This clonotype was counted many times. The V call is TRBV10-2, the J call TRBJ2-7; D is undetermined. Trimming removed 2 bases at V and 2 bases at J, with 10 bases between. CDR3 length: 14 amino acids. CDR1 and CDR2 (germline): WSHSY, SAAADI. CDR3 sequence: CASSEGRRAYEQYF. For the CDR3, the DNA is TGCGCCAGCAGTGAGGGGCGACGGGCCTACGAGCAGTACTTC.

The chain employs TRBV24-1 and TRBJ2-2; D unresolved. CDR3 size: 12 residues. Germline V lookup: CDR1 KGHDR, CDR2 SFDVKD. Trimming removed 1 base at V and 8 bases at J, with 4 bases between. CDR3 sequence: CATSDFLGELFF. CDR3 coding DNA: TGTGCCACCAGTGATTTTCTAGGGGAGCTGTTTTTT.

Points on this clonotype: At one end, the junction sequence differs from germline, possibly due to a read error. The chain links TRBV6-2 or TRBV6-3 to TRBJ2-7; TRBD1 aligns across 7 bases. Germline CDR1 MNHEY, CDR2 SVGEGT. This CDR3 has 12 amino acids. Written as DNA, the CDR3 is TGTGCCATCAATGGGACAGCCTACGAGCAGTGCTTC. Amino acids: CAINGTAYEQCF.

This clonotype was seen ten or more times. J is TRBJ1-6 and V is TRBV20-1; D call uncertain. The CDR3 is 12 residues long. The V gene's germline CDR1 is DFQATT and CDR2 SNEGSKA (reference sequence). V lost 6 bases to trimming and J lost 12 bases, with 15 bases between them. CDR3 amino acids: CSAGLTDRPLHF. CDR3 bases: TGCAGTGCCGGACTTACGGACCGACCCCTCCACTTT.

This clonotype occurred many times. The genes are TRBV18 and TRBJ2-7, with D uncertain. CDR3 length equals 13 residues. Trimming left V 4 bases short and J 3 bases short, with 10 bases between. Germline V CDR1 and CDR2: KGHSH, LQKENI. This CDR3 reads CASSLKDLYEQYF. The DNA for the CDR3 is TGTGCCAGCTCACTTAAGGACCTCTACGAGCAGTACTTC.

This clonotype showed up many times. The chain joins TRBV7-8 to TRBJ2-5; 7 bases are shared with TRBD2. CDR1 and CDR2 (germline): SGHVS, FQNEAQ. The junction had 5 bases not matched to a gene; V was cut back by 2 bases and J by 2 bases. This CDR3 spans 15 amino acids. CDR3 DNA: TGTGCCAGCAGCTTACAGGGCGGGAGACAAGAGACCCAGTACTTC. Encoded protein: CASSLQGGRQETQYF. The variable domain in full, with the rest retrieved from reference TRBV7-8 and TRBJ2-5, is GAGVSQSPRYKVAKRGQDVALRCDPISGHVSLFWYQQALGQGPEFLTYFQNEAQLDKSGLPSDRFFAERPEGSVSTLKIQRTQQEDSAVYLCASSLQGGRQETQYFGPGTRLLVL.

This sequence joins TRBV12-3 or TRBV12-4 and TRBJ1-1; TRBD1 is a possible D gene (5 bases). Trimming left V 6 bases short and J 8 bases short, with 10 bases between. This CDR3 has 11 residues. CDR3 coding DNA: TGTGCCAGCAGCATAAGGGGCGAAGCTTTCTTT. As protein: CASSIRGEAFF.

The chain has TRBV3-1 and TRBJ1-6, with D perhaps TRBD1 (6 bases). This CDR3 is built from 15 residues. The germline CDR1 and CDR2 sequences are LGHDT and YNNKEL (reference sequence). V lost 0 bases and J 8 bases, leaving 11 bases between the germline ends. The CDR3 DNA reads as TGTGCCAGCAGCCAAGACAGGGGTTTCGATTCACCCCTCCACTTT. Residues: CASSQDRGFDSPLHF.